This entry lists 18 T cell receptor beta chains sequenced from one sample in a study of shared clonotypes between healthy human individuals. The method was immunoSEQ multiplex PCR; TCRdb's version includes in-frame clones alone and lacks a portion of them. The profile shows 2 million to 3 million clones, more than 85% of them singletons. Source material: naive CD4+ T cells from PBMCs. Documented subset: CD45RA+ positively selected. The receptors originated from a man younger than 30 in good health. Some clones in this sample may be carry-over from other donors' samples.

The V and J genes are TRBV11-3 and TRBJ2-5; D is perhaps TRBD2 (6 bases). V lost 3 bases to trimming and J lost 5 bases, with 10 bases between them. This CDR3 contains 13 residues. Germline CDR1 is SGHNT and CDR2 is YENEEA. CDR3 amino acids: CASSFGGKETQYF. CDR3 sequence (DNA): TGTGCCAGCAGCTTTGGCGGGAAGGAGACCCAGTACTTC.

The rearrangement joins TRBV30 to TRBJ2-7; D may be TRBD1 or TRBD2 (6 bases each). The germline V gene encodes CDR1 GTSNPN and CDR2 SVGIG (reference sequence). The V and J ends lost 5 bases and 5 bases respectively, with 10 bases between them. The CDR3 spans 11 residues. The CDR3 DNA is TGTGCCTGGGGAGGGGGTAACGAGCAGTACTTC. It specifies CAWGGGNEQYF.

The V call is TRBV7-2, the J call TRBJ1-4; D unresolved. Trimming cost V 0 bases and J 8 bases, with 7 bases left between them. CDR3 length: 13 residues. Germline lookup yields CDR1 SGHTA and CDR2 FQGNSA. In DNA form, the CDR3 reads TGTGCCAGCAGCTTAGCGCTCGGGGAAAAACTGTTTTTT. Its protein product is CASSLALGEKLFF.

The chain has TRBV6-5 and TRBJ2-7; 7 positions match TRBD2. Germline V gives CDR1 MNHEY, CDR2 SVGAGI. With V trimmed by 2 bases and J by 6 bases, 4 bases remained unmatched. The CDR3 is made up of 13 amino acids. The DNA of the CDR3 is TGTGCCAGCAGTTACCCGGGAGGAGGCGAGCAGTACTTC. It specifies CASSYPGGGEQYF.

The chain joins TRBV28 to TRBJ1-2; maybe TRBD1 (5 bases). The CDR3 extends over 14 amino acids. Between the trimmed V and J ends, which lost 5 bases and 0 bases, there was a span of 10 bases. Germline V lookup: CDR1 MDHEN, CDR2 SYDVKM. The CDR3 DNA follows: TGTGCCAGCAGTCCCCTGGGGCCTAACTATGGCTACACCTTC. It translates to CASSPLGPNYGYTF.

A word on this clone: In the same sample, other DNA sequences code for this CDR3. This chain connects TRBV5-1 to TRBJ1-1; D call uncertain. The germline V gene encodes CDR1 SGHRS and CDR2 YFSETQ. CDR3 length: 13 residues. The germline V and J ends were trimmed by 2 bases and 1 base, with 6 bases remaining between them. The DNA for the CDR3 is TGCGCCAGCAGCTTATTTGGGAACACTGAAGCTTTCTTT. Protein product: CASSLFGNTEAFF.

The chain joins TRBV30 to TRBJ2-7; 8 nucleotides align to TRBD1. Germline V gene data show CDR1 as GTSNPN and CDR2 as SVGIG (reference sequence). V shed 2 bases and J 2 bases; nucleotides not matched to a gene: 14. This CDR3 comprises 17 residues. CDR3 nucleotides: TGTGCCTGGAGTTTCCTATGGGCAGGGGGCAGAACCTACGAGCAGTACTTC. Its translation is CAWSFLWAGGRTYEQYF.

The table lists this clone with a count of one. The V gene is TRBV4-1, the J gene TRBJ2-7; D may be TRBD1 or TRBD2 (5 bases each). Looked up from germline, CDR1 is MGHRA and CDR2 is YSYEKL. V was pared by 4 bases and J by 3 bases, with 34 bases between. The length of the CDR3 is 21 residues. DNA of the CDR3: TGCGCCAGCAGCCGCCAAGGCAACTACCGGGGCCAAAGTAATAATATCTACGAGCAGTACTTC. Protein sequence: CASSRQGNYRGQSNNIYEQYF.

This clone has only one observation. This rearrangement joins TRBV4-1 to TRBJ2-1, with 10 bases that match TRBD2. This CDR3 has 16 residues. J gave up 4 bases and V 1 base, and 4 bases lay outside the gene matches. In germline, CDR1 is MGHRA, CDR2 YSYEKL. The CDR3 reads CASSQVASGSYNEQFF. The CDR3 DNA reads as TGCGCCAGCAGCCAAGTAGCTAGCGGGAGTTACAATGAGCAGTTCTTC.

In this sample, this clone turned up once. The V gene is TRBV12-5, the J gene TRBJ2-5; 10 nucleotides align to TRBD1. The V gene's germline CDR1 is LGHNT and CDR2 FRNRAP. There are 15 residues in the CDR3. V shed 1 base and J 5 bases; nucleotides not matched to a gene: 4. CDR3 protein: CASGLGGTGAETQYF. The CDR3 nucleotides read TGTGCTAGTGGTTTGGGAGGGACAGGGGCCGAGACCCAGTACTTC.

This chain connects TRBV28 to TRBJ1-1; possibly TRBD1 for D (6 bases). V was shortened by 4 bases and J by 7 bases, with 13 bases between the two germline ends. CDR1 and CDR2 from the germline V gene are MDHEN and SYDVKM. There are 13 residues in the CDR3. The CDR3 coding sequence is TGTGCCAGCAGTTACAGGGTTAGGAGTGAAGCTTTCTTT. This gives the protein CASSYRVRSEAFF.

V and J are TRBV4-1 and TRBJ2-7; no clear D gene. This CDR3 is 14 amino acids long. The germline gives CDR1 MGHRA, CDR2 YSYEKL. V lost 1 base, J lost 1 base, and 8 bases lay in between. The chain's CDR3 is CASSQGFRSYEQYF. DNA for the CDR3: TGCGCCAGCAGCCAAGGTTTCAGGTCCTACGAGCAGTACTTC.

This rearrangement joins TRBV5-1 to TRBJ1-1; TRBD1 is a possible D gene (6 bases). Per the germline V gene, CDR1 is SGHRS and CDR2 is YFSETQ. With 0 bases removed from V and 0 bases from J, the gap between germline ends came to 12 bases. This CDR3 spans 16 amino acids. The CDR3 region has the DNA TGCGCCAGCAGCTTGGGAGGGGGGAAAATGAACACTGAAGCTTTCTTT. It encodes CASSLGGGKMNTEAFF.

The rearrangement joins TRBV5-4 to TRBJ2-1; D might be TRBD1 (8 bases). V was pared by 6 bases and J by 6 bases, with 13 bases between. The CDR3 length is 13 residues. Germline values: CDR1 SGHNT, CDR2 YYREEE (reference sequence). The CDR3 spells CASKTGEGNEQFF. CDR3 DNA: TGTGCCAGCAAGACAGGGGAGGGCAATGAGCAGTTCTTC.

V gene TRBV5-1 combines with J gene TRBJ2-6; D is possibly TRBD1 (5 bases). There are 16 residues in the CDR3. V gave up 5 bases and J gave up 0 bases, with 12 bases separating them. Looked up from germline, CDR1 is SGHRS and CDR2 is YFSETQ. CDR3 residues: CASSPRQSSGANVLTF. For the CDR3, the DNA is TGCGCCAGCAGTCCAAGACAGAGCTCTGGGGCCAACGTCCTGACTTTC. The whole variable domain, remainder taken from reference TRBV5-1 and TRBJ2-6, is KAGVTQTPRYLIKTRGQQVTLSCSPISGHRSVSWYQQTPGQGLQFLFEYFSETQRNKGNFPGRFSGRQFSNSRSEMNVSTLELGDSALYLCASSPRQSSGANVLTFGAGSRLTVL.

The chain is built from TRBV19 and TRBJ2-7, with 8 bases identical to TRBD2. Germline trimming cut 4 bases from V and 0 bases from J; bases unmatched to any gene: 8. The CDR3 length is 16 residues. In germline, CDR1 is LNHDA, CDR2 SQIVND (reference sequence). CDR3 nucleotides: TGTGCCAGTAGTAGATCCGGGGGGACTAGCTCCTACGAGCAGTACTTC. It codes for CASSRSGGTSSYEQYF.

J is TRBJ1-2 and V is TRBV7-2; 11 positions match TRBD1. Germline V gene lookup returns CDR1 SGHTA and CDR2 FQGNSA. J lost 10 bases, V lost 3 bases, and 7 bases had no gene match. The CDR3 loop spans 14 amino acids. CDR3 bases: TGTGCCAGCAGCTTGGGACAGGGGGGTCCGCCCTACACCTTC. Translated: CASSLGQGGPPYTF.

With respect to this clone: One end of the junction is discordant with germline, which a read error may explain. J is TRBJ1-2 and V is TRBV6-5; D is uncertain. This CDR3 region has 12 residues. Per germline, CDR1 MNHEY and CDR2 SVGAGI. The CDR3: CASSSPLGEWRF. For the CDR3, the DNA is TGTGCCAGCAGTTCCCCGCTCGGGGAGTGGCGATTC.